The present entry profiles one T cell receptor (beta chain) with its context. The sample is drawn from a study of T cells in Graves' hyperthyroidism and ophthalmopathy. Graves' hyperthyroidism was deemed stable absent ophthalmopathy progression within 18 months. The CDR3 runs 15 residues. V lost 8 bases to trimming and J lost 0 bases; unmatched junction nucleotides: 8. The germline V gene encodes CDR1 MGHRA and CDR2 YSYEKL. RNA transcripts served as the template for amplifying TCR beta CDR3 regions. The TCR CDR3 first-round RT-PCR relied on the HTBI primer set. TCRdb re-called the multiplex PCR reads with MiXCR, one entry per CDR3 protein. The profile covers some 180,000 distinct CDR3 sequences, with around 17% appearing a single time and 53% taken by the ten largest.

This sequence joins TRBV4-1 and TRBJ2-5; 8 nucleotides align to TRBD2. The clonotype comes from a woman aged 50 to 60 with Graves' hyperthyroidism. Material for sequencing was blood. CDR3 bases: TGCGCCAGCCAAGCCGGAGCGGGGGACCAAGAGACCCAGTACTTC. Translating gives CASQAGAGDQETQYF.